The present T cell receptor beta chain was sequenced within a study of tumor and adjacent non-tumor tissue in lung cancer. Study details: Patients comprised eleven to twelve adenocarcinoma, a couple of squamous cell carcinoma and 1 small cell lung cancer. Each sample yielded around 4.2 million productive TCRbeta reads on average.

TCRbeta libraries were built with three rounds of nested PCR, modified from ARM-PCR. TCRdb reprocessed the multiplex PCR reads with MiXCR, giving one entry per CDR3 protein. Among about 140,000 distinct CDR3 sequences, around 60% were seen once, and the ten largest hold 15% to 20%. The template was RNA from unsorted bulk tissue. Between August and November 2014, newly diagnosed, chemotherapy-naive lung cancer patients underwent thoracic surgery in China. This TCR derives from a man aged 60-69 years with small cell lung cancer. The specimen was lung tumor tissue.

The CDR3 loop is CSANLKGLDIQYF. CDR3 nucleotides: TGCAGTGCTAATCTTAAGGGCCTAGACATTCAGTACTTC. This chain joins TRBV20-1 and TRBJ2-4, with D unclear. Trimming removed 4 bases at V and 8 bases at J, with 15 bases between. Looked up from germline, CDR1 is DFQATT and CDR2 is SNEGSKA (reference sequence). This CDR3 contains 13 residues.